These 8 T cell receptor beta chains share one sample of origin, sequenced in a study of blood T cell repertoires in COVID-19. Data came from immunoSEQ multiplex PCR; TCRdb stores just in-frame clones and leaves some out. The sample includes tens of thousands of clones, approximately 88% of them seen just once. The source material was peripheral blood. Receptor source: a man between 60 and 70 years old with acute or convalescent COVID-19.

V gene TRBV30 combines with J gene TRBJ1-1; a possible D gene is TRBD1 (6 bases). Germline CDR1 is GTSNPN and CDR2 is SVGIG (reference sequence). CDR3 length: 12 residues. V was trimmed by 1 base and J by 7 bases, leaving 10 bases between them. The CDR3, as DNA: TGTGCCTGGAGTGGCGGACAGAATGAAGCTTTCTTT. This encodes CAWSGGQNEAFF. Variable domain in full (rest from reference TRBV30 and TRBJ1-1): SQTIHQWPATLVQPVGSPLSLECTVEGTSNPNLYWYRQAAGRGLQLLFYSVGIGQISSEVPQNLSASRPQDRQFILSSKKLLLSDSGFYLCAWSGGQNEAFFGQGTRLTVV.

The chain carries TRBV5-8 and TRBJ1-1; perhaps TRBD1 as D (5 bases). This CDR3 is built from 14 residues. CDR1 SGHTS and CDR2 YDEGEE come from the germline V gene. The V end was cut by 0 bases, the J end by 1 base, with 7 bases between. The CDR3 bases are TGTGCCAGCAGCTTGGTTCAGGGGAACACTGAAGCTTTCTTT. It encodes CASSLVQGNTEAFF.

This chain uses TRBV7-2 with TRBJ2-7; D possibly corresponds to TRBD1 (5 bases). With 2 bases removed from V and 3 bases from J, the gap between germline ends came to 11 bases. CDR3 size: 14 residues. Germline assignment: CDR1 SGHTA and CDR2 FQGNSA. The CDR3 loop reads CASSLRQGSYEQYF. The CDR3 DNA sequence: TGTGCCAGCAGCTTAAGGCAGGGTAGCTACGAGCAGTACTTC.

This chain joins TRBV6-6 and TRBJ1-6, with 9 bases identical to TRBD1. Germline loops: CDR1 MNHNY, CDR2 SVGAGI (reference sequence). CDR3 length: 20 amino acids. The V and J ends lost 6 bases and 3 bases, in that order; junction bases with no gene match: 18. CDR3 in amino acids: CASSYQPDRGNPYYNSPLHF. In nucleotides, the CDR3 is TGTGCCAGCAGCTACCAGCCGGACAGGGGAAACCCCTACTATAATTCACCCCTCCACTTT.

The V call is TRBV21-1, the J call TRBJ1-5; the table's D call of TRBD1 was not tested on the DNA. TRBV21-1 is reported as a pseudogene. CDR3 length: 19 amino acids. CDR3 residues: CASSNNGQGSSLSNQPQHF. The DNA of the CDR3 is TGTGCCAGCAGCAATAATGGGCAGGGGTCGTCCTTGAGCAATCAGCCCCAGCATTTT.

J is TRBJ1-3 and V is TRBV25-1; D is undetermined. The germline V gene has CDR1 MGHDK and CDR2 SYGVNS. The CDR3 consists of 12 residues. Deletions cut 7 bases from V and 4 bases from J, with 8 bases between. As DNA, the CDR3 is TGTGCCAGCACCGGACTGGGAAACACCATATATTTT. It encodes CASTGLGNTIYF. The full variable domain, completed using reference TRBV25-1 and TRBJ1-3, is EADIYQTPRYLVIGTGKKITLECSQTMGHDKMYWYQQDPGMELHLIHYSYGVNSTEKGDLSSESTVSRIRTEHFPLTLESARPSHTSQYLCASTGLGNTIYFGEGSWLTVV.

The chain links TRBV6-5 to TRBJ1-1, with a possible D match to TRBD1 (5 bases). Germline V gene sequence: CDR1 MNHEY, CDR2 SVGAGI. V dropped 1 base and J dropped 0 bases, with 12 bases sitting between them. There are 16 residues in the CDR3. The CDR3 loop reads CASSYYMTVMNTEAFF. DNA for the CDR3: TGTGCCAGCAGTTACTACATGACAGTCATGAACACTGAAGCTTTCTTT.

The gene calls are TRBV10-1 and TRBJ2-7; 9 nucleotides align to TRBD2. The CDR3 has 13 residues. CDR1 is WNHNN and CDR2 is SYGVQD in the germline V gene (reference sequence). With 10 bases clipped from V and 6 bases from J, the junction kept 10 bases outside the gene matches. The CDR3 sequence: CATLAGAFSEQYF. CDR3 nucleotide sequence: TGCGCCACCTTAGCGGGGGCCTTCTCCGAGCAGTACTTC.